A single sample gave rise to the 9 T cell receptor beta chains below, sequenced in a study of T cells after posttransplantation cyclophosphamide. The method was immunoSEQ multiplex PCR; TCRdb's version includes in-frame clones alone and lacks a portion of them. The sample holds tens of thousands of clones; 86% are singletons and the top ten take about 2.6%. The specimen was PBMCs. The receptors stem from a man aged 25 to 40 with a blood cancer, CMV-positive, and with a related stem cell donor.

CDR3 region: CASSLGTSGNIQYF. CDR3 bases: TGTGCCAGCAGCCTCGGGACTTCTGGAAACATTCAGTACTTC. This chain joins TRBV7-3 and TRBJ2-4; D might be TRBD2 (6 bases). V was pared by 5 bases and J by 6 bases, with 14 bases between. The CDR3 totals 14 residues. The V gene's germline CDR1 is SGHTA and CDR2 FQGTGA.

The chain carries TRBV19 and TRBJ1-2, with D maybe TRBD1 (6 bases). Germline CDR1 and CDR2: LNHDA and SQIVND (reference sequence). Trimming took off 6 bases at V and 4 bases at J, with 15 bases between the two ends. The CDR3 loop spans 14 amino acids. The CDR3 bases are TGTGCCAGTAGCCAACACGGGGGGCTCTATGGCTACACCTTC. Its translation is CASSQHGGLYGYTF.

The CDR3 DNA is TGCGCCAGCAGCTTGGCCGTGGGACAGCAGTATGGCTACACCTTC. It translates to CASSLAVGQQYGYTF. The chain uses TRBV5-1 and TRBJ1-2; 7 bases agree with TRBD1. CDR3 size: 15 residues. J was trimmed by 5 bases and V by 0 bases; bases with no gene match: 7. In germline, CDR1 is SGHRS, CDR2 YFSETQ.

The chain uses TRBV5-1 and TRBJ2-7; TRBD2 is a possible D gene (6 bases). CDR3 length equals 15 residues. Trimming removed 0 bases at V and 5 bases at J, with 15 bases between. Per germline, CDR1 SGHRS and CDR2 YFSETQ. CDR3 DNA sequence: TGCGCCAGCAGCTTGGTTGCGGGATCAGAGAACGAGCAGTACTTC. Amino acid sequence: CASSLVAGSENEQYF.

The chain links TRBV6-6 to TRBJ1-2; D is possibly TRBD1 (6 bases). The V end lost 4 bases, the J end lost 6 bases, and 9 bases lay between the germline ends. This CDR3 comprises 12 residues. From germline, CDR1 is MNHNY and CDR2 SVGAGI (reference sequence). DNA of the CDR3: TGTGCCAGCAGTTTCCCAGGGGATGGCTACACCTTC. It codes for CASSFPGDGYTF.

CDR3 sequence reads: CASSKGDTRGRGEQFF. The CDR3 bases are TGTGCCAGCAGCAAAGGGGATACCAGGGGGCGAGGTGAGCAGTTCTTC. V and J are TRBV21-1 and TRBJ2-1; the tabulated D call, TRBD1, remains unverified against the DNA. TRBV21-1 is shown as a pseudogene. This CDR3 contains 16 residues.

The J gene is TRBJ2-5, the V gene TRBV7-3; 8 bases line up with TRBD2. After removal of 4 bases from V and 7 bases from J, the junction contained 17 bases not matched to a gene. From germline, CDR1 is SGHTA and CDR2 FQGTGA. This CDR3 region has 17 residues. CDR3 loop: CASSSRPGLDTKGTQYF. The CDR3 nucleotides are TGTGCCAGCAGCTCGCGTCCGGGACTAGACACGAAAGGGACCCAGTACTTC.

The chain is built from TRBV6-5 and TRBJ1-2; D is uncertain. From germline, CDR1 is MNHEY and CDR2 SVGAGI. This CDR3 spans 14 amino acids. The V and J ends lost 6 bases and 1 base respectively, with 12 bases between them. The CDR3 is CASRPDGNNYGYTF. The DNA for the CDR3 is TGTGCCAGCAGGCCCGACGGGAATAACTATGGCTACACCTTC.

The chain carries TRBV4-1 and TRBJ2-7; D is possibly TRBD2 (5 bases). Germline CDR1 MGHRA, CDR2 YSYEKL. V lost 4 bases, J lost 1 base, and 17 bases lay in between. The CDR3 sequence is 16 residues long. For the CDR3, the DNA is TGCGCCAGCAGCCGTGGTCGGGGAGAGGGTTCCTACGAGCAGTACTTC. Residues: CASSRGRGEGSYEQYF.